The entry below gives a single T cell receptor beta chain sequence along with its context. Its antigen remains unidentified. Produced via immunoSEQ multiplex PCR; TCRdb's table is partial and in-frame only. The table records some 120,000 clones, roughly 94% of them present only once. The sample comes from a study of siplizumab effects on memory and regulatory T cells. Whole-study findings and limits: A minor share of alloreactive clones matched unstimulated subsets. Siplizumab brought about a significant reduction in alloreactive sequences traceable to unstimulated CD4+ memory cells. Where siplizumab was present, mappable alloreactive CD4+ clones averaged about 65% Treg-derived, compared with around 27% in controls. There was no confirmation of the suppressive function of proliferating Tregs from siplizumab cultures.

The CDR3 runs 17 residues. V shed 0 bases, J shed 4 bases, and the junction held 10 bases outside the gene matches. Germline CDR1 and CDR2: SGDLS and YYNGEE. The chain is built from TRBV9 and TRBJ2-3, with 8 bases that match TRBD2. This receptor was obtained from a human donor in good health. Sequenced material: non-Treg CD4+ T cells sorted from blood. The CDR3 spells CASSVGEEREFSDTQYF. The CDR3 nucleotides are TGTGCCAGCAGCGTAGGAGAAGAGCGGGAGTTTTCAGATACGCAGTATTTT.